This T cell receptor beta chain came from a study of cytomegalovirus exposure and HLA in healthy donors. Use of 60 Vbeta and 13 Jbeta primers characterized the PCR. TCRdb's table, derived via immunoSEQ multiplex PCR, lists solely in-frame clones and lacks some. This repertoire shows some 150,000 clones, roughly 82% found once; its top ten account for 5.5% to 6%. Germline CDR1 is MDHEN and CDR2 is SYDVKM. V was pared by 4 bases and J by 9 bases, with 10 bases between. The length of the CDR3 is 12 residues. The table lists this clone with a few counts. Sequenced material: PBMCs. This TCR was recovered from a man under 40 in good health and CMV-seropositive. The chain joins TRBV28 to TRBJ2-1; D gene ambiguous. DNA for the CDR3: TGTGCCAGCAGTTACCTACCGGGTGAGCAGTTCTTC. Its protein product is CASSYLPGEQFF.